The rows below give T cell receptor beta chains drawn from one sample of a study of blood T cell repertoires in COVID-19. Assay used: immunoSEQ multiplex PCR; TCRdb lists only in-frame clones, some missing. The table lists roughly 48,000 clones, approximately 80% of them singletons. Source material: peripheral blood. The source of these receptors is a man aged 35 to 55 with acute or convalescent COVID-19. Each CDR3 is given with its conserved first and last residue. D genes are given only for firm matches. Clone size is not always given. Where it is, it says once, few, many or a class for expanded clones.

j_call: TRBJ1-3
v_call: TRBV20-1
d_call: .
clone_size: .
cdr3_aa: CSAGQGNTIYF
cdr3_nt: TGCAGTGCTGGACAGGGAAACACCATATATTTT

j_call: TRBJ2-2
v_call: TRBV7-8
d_call: .
clone_size: once
cdr3_aa: CASSLALGRGNTGELFF
cdr3_nt: TGTGCCAGCAGCTTAGCGCTAGGCAGGGGGAACACCGGGGAGCTGTTTTTT

j_call: TRBJ1-1
v_call: TRBV2
d_call: .
clone_size: .
cdr3_aa: CASSEDRGTAFF
cdr3_nt: TGTGCCAGCAGTGAAGATAGGGGGACAGCTTTCTTT

j_call: TRBJ2-5
v_call: TRBV10-3
d_call: TRBD2
clone_size: .
cdr3_aa: CAISGPGTSEETQYF
cdr3_nt: TGTGCCATCAGTGGCCCTGGGACTAGCGAGGAGACCCAGTACTTC

j_call: TRBJ1-1
v_call: TRBV19
d_call: TRBD1
clone_size: .
cdr3_aa: CASGFQGGTEAFF
cdr3_nt: TGTGCCAGTGGCTTCCAGGGGGGAACTGAAGCTTTCTTT

j_call: TRBJ2-7
v_call: TRBV11-3
d_call: .
clone_size: .
cdr3_aa: CASSSGYEQYF
cdr3_nt: TGTGCCAGCAGCTCCGGCTACGAGCAGTACTTC

j_call: TRBJ2-7
v_call: TRBV2
d_call: .
clone_size: .
cdr3_aa: CASSAGVGSRF
cdr3_nt: TGTGCCAGCAGTGCCGGAGTGGGTAGCCGCTTC

j_call: TRBJ1-3
v_call: TRBV6-5
d_call: TRBD1
clone_size: .
cdr3_aa: CASKEDRDSGNTIYF
cdr3_nt: TGTGCCAGCAAAGAAGACAGGGACTCTGGAAACACCATATATTTT

j_call: TRBJ1-5
v_call: TRBV30
d_call: .
clone_size: .
cdr3_aa: CAWSTRGNGQPQHF
cdr3_nt: TGTGCCTGGAGTACCCGGGGGAATGGCCAGCCCCAGCATTTT

j_call: TRBJ2-2
v_call: TRBV6-6
d_call: TRBD1
clone_size: .
cdr3_aa: CASSPRQGNGELFF
cdr3_nt: TGTGCCAGCAGTCCCAGACAGGGGAATGGGGAGCTGTTTTTT

j_call: TRBJ1-1
v_call: TRBV28
d_call: .
clone_size: few
cdr3_aa: CASRKKTQAGDTEAFF
cdr3_nt: TGTGCCAGCAGAAAAAAAACGCAGGCCGGGGACACTGAAGCTTTCTTT

j_call: TRBJ1-1
v_call: TRBV6-5
d_call: .
clone_size: .
cdr3_aa: CASSTNTEAFF
cdr3_nt: TGTGCCAGCAGTACAAACACTGAAGCTTTCTTT

j_call: TRBJ1-5
v_call: TRBV6-5
d_call: .
clone_size: .
cdr3_aa: CASSYIRGSNQPQHF
cdr3_nt: TGTGCCAGCAGTTACATCCGGGGTAGCAATCAGCCCCAGCATTTT

j_call: TRBJ2-2
v_call: TRBV7-6
d_call: TRBD2
clone_size: .
cdr3_aa: CASSLAGLTTGELFF
cdr3_nt: TGTGCCAGCAGCTTAGCGGGACTAACGACCGGGGAGCTGTTTTTT

j_call: TRBJ2-2
v_call: TRBV5-8
d_call: .
clone_size: .
cdr3_aa: CASSLAGGELFF
cdr3_nt: TGTGCCAGCAGCTTGGCGGGCGGGGAGCTGTTTTTT

j_call: TRBJ1-5
v_call: TRBV15
d_call: .
clone_size: .
cdr3_aa: CATSRGVGQPQHF
cdr3_nt: TGTGCCACCAGCAGAGGAGTCGGTCAGCCCCAGCATTTT

j_call: TRBJ2-5
v_call: TRBV23-1
d_call: .
clone_size: .
cdr3_aa: CASSQFTGFQETQYF
cdr3_nt: TGCGCCAGCAGTCAATTTACAGGTTTCCAAGAGACCCAGTACTTC

j_call: TRBJ2-5
v_call: TRBV5-1
d_call: TRBD2
clone_size: .
cdr3_aa: CASSSQGTSGRETQYF
cdr3_nt: TGCGCCAGCAGCTCGCAAGGGACTAGCGGTAGGGAGACCCAGTACTTC

j_call: TRBJ2-2
v_call: TRBV3-1/TRBV3-2
d_call: .
clone_size: .
cdr3_aa: CASSPVRGGELFF
cdr3_nt: TGTGCCAGCAGCCCCGTTCGGGGCGGGGAGCTGTTTTTT

j_call: TRBJ1-4
v_call: TRBV5-1
d_call: TRBD1
clone_size: once
cdr3_aa: CASSQKVTGENEKLFF
cdr3_nt: TGCGCCAGCAGCCAAAAGGTTACAGGGGAGAATGAAAAACTGTTTTTT

j_call: TRBJ1-5
v_call: TRBV23-1
d_call: .
clone_size: once
cdr3_aa: CASVTFQAGGNQPQHF
cdr3_nt: TGCGCCAGCGTCACATTCCAGGCGGGAGGCAATCAGCCCCAGCATTTT

j_call: TRBJ2-3
v_call: TRBV25-1
d_call: .
clone_size: .
cdr3_aa: CASSESWQGSQDTQYF
cdr3_nt: TGTGCCAGCAGTGAATCTTGGCAGGGGTCCCAAGATACGCAGTATTTT

j_call: TRBJ1-4
v_call: TRBV2
d_call: TRBD1
clone_size: .
cdr3_aa: CASTGDRGDWKLFF
cdr3_nt: TGTGCCAGCACGGGAGACAGGGGCGACTGGAAACTGTTTTTT

j_call: TRBJ1-3
v_call: TRBV3-1/TRBV3-2
d_call: .
clone_size: few
cdr3_aa: CASSQEGFLSGNTIYF
cdr3_nt: TGTGCCAGCAGCCAAGAGGGCTTTCTTTCTGGAAACACCATATATTTT

j_call: TRBJ1-1
v_call: TRBV6-5
d_call: .
clone_size: once
cdr3_aa: CASGHLNTEAFF
cdr3_nt: TGTGCCAGCGGACATCTGAACACTGAAGCTTTCTTT

j_call: TRBJ1-6
v_call: TRBV19
d_call: .
clone_size: .
cdr3_aa: CASSTGVTPLHF
cdr3_nt: TGTGCCAGTAGTACCGGGGTTACACCCCTCCACTTT

j_call: TRBJ1-1
v_call: TRBV5-4
d_call: .
clone_size: .
cdr3_aa: CASSRGGRTEAFF
cdr3_nt: TGTGCCAGCAGCAGGGGCGGTAGAACTGAAGCTTTCTTT

j_call: TRBJ2-7
v_call: TRBV28
d_call: .
clone_size: .
cdr3_aa: CASSPTQVLSYEQYF
cdr3_nt: TGTGCCAGCAGCCCGACACAAGTTCTCTCCTACGAGCAGTACTTC

j_call: TRBJ1-2
v_call: TRBV7-9
d_call: TRBD1
clone_size: .
cdr3_aa: CASSPAGTGGGYTF
cdr3_nt: TGTGCCAGCAGCCCCGCCGGGACAGGGGGAGGCTACACCTTC

j_call: TRBJ1-2
v_call: TRBV29-1
d_call: TRBD1
clone_size: once
cdr3_aa: CSVETELGQGFYGYTF
cdr3_nt: TGCAGCGTTGAAACGGAACTAGGACAGGGATTCTATGGCTACACCTTC